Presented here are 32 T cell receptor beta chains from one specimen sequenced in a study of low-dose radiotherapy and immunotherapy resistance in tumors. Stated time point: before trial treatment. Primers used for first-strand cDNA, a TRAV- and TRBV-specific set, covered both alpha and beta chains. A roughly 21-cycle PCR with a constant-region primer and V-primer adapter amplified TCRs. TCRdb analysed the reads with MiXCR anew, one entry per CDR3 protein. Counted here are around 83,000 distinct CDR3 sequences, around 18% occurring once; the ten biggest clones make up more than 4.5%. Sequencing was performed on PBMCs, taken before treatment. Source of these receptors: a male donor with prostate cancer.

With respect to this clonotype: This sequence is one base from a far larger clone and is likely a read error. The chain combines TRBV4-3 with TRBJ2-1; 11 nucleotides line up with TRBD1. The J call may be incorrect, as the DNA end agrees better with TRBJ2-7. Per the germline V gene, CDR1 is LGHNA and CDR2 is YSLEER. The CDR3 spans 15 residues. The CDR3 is CPSSQRTGGQYEQYF. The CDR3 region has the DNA TGCCCCAGCAGCCAGAGGACAGGGGGCCAGTACGAGCAGTACTTC.

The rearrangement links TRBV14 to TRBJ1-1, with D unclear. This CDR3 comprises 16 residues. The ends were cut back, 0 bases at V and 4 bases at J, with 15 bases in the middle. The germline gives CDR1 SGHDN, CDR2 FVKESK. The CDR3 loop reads CASSQDLPGSGTEAFF. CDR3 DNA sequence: TGTGCCAGCAGCCAAGATCTTCCGGGGAGCGGCACTGAAGCTTTCTTT.

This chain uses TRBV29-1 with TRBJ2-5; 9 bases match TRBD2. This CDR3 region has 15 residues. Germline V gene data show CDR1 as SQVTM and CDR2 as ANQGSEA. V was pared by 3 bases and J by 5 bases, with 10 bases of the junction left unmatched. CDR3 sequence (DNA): TGCAGCGTTGAGTTAGCGGGAGTAAAAGGGGAGACCCAGTACTTC. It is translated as CSVELAGVKGETQYF.

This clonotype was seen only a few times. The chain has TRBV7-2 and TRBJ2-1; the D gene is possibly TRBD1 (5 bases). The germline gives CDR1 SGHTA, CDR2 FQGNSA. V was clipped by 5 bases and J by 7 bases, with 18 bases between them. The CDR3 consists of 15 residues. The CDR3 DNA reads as TGTGCCAGCAGCCCTCCTACGACAGTGGGGAATGAGCAGTTCTTC. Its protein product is CASSPPTTVGNEQFF.

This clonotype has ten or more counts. The CDR3 region has the DNA TGTGCCAGCAGTAAGAAATCGGGACAGGGTAACTATGGCTACACCTTC. Amino acids: CASSKKSGQGNYGYTF. The J gene is TRBJ1-2, the V gene TRBV6-5; 9 positions agree with TRBD1. With 5 bases clipped from V and 1 base from J, the junction kept 8 bases outside the gene matches. The germline V gene encodes CDR1 MNHEY and CDR2 SVGAGI. The CDR3 is made up of 16 amino acids.

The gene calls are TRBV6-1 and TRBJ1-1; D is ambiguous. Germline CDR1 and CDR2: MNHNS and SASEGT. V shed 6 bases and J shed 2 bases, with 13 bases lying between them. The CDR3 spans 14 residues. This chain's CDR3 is CASREQNFNTEAFF. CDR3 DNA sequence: TGTGCCAGCAGGGAACAGAACTTCAACACTGAAGCTTTCTTT.

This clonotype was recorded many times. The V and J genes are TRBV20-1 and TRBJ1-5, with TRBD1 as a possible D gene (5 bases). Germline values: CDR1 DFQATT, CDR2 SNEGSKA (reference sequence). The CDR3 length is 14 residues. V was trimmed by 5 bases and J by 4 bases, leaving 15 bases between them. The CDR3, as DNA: TGCAGTGCTCGGATTCCGGGGGTTAATCAGCCCCAGCATTTT. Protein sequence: CSARIPGVNQPQHF.

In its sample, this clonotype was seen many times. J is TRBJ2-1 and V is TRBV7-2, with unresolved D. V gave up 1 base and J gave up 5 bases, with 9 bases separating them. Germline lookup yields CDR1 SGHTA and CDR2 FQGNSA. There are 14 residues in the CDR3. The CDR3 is CASSLEARNNEQFF. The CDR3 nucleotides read TGTGCCAGCAGCTTAGAGGCCCGCAACAATGAGCAGTTCTTC.

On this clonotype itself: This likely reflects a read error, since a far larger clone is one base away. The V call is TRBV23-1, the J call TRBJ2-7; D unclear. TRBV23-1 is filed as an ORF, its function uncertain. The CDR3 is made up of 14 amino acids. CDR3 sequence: CASSFSGLSYEQDF. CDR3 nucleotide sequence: TGCGCCAGCAGTTTTTCCGGGCTCTCCTACGAGCAGGACTTC.

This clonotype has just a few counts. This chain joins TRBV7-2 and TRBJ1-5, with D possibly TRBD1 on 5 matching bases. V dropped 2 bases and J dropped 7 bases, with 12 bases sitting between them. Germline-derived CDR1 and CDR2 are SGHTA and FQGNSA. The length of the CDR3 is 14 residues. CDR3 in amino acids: CASSLNRDPQPQHF. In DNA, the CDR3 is TGTGCCAGCAGCTTAAATCGGGACCCCCAGCCCCAGCATTTT.

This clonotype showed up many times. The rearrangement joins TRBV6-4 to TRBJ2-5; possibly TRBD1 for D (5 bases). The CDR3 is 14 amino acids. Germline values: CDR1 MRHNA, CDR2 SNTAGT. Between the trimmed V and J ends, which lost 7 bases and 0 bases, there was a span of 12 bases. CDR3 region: CASKTQANQETQYF. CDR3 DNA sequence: TGTGCCAGCAAGACACAGGCGAACCAAGAGACCCAGTACTTC.

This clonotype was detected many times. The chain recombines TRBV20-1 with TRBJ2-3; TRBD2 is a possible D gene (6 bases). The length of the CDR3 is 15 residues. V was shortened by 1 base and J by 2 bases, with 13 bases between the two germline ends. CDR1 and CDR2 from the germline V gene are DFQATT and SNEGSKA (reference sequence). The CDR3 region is CSARAAGDHTDTQYF. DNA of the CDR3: TGCAGTGCTAGAGCAGCGGGCGACCACACAGATACGCAGTATTTT.

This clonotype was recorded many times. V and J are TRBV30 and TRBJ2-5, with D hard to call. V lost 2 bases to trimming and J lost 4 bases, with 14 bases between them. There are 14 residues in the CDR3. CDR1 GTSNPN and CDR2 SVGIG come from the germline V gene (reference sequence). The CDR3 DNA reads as TGTGCCTGGAGTCTGGGATTAGGAGCAGAGACCCAGTACTTC. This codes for CAWSLGLGAETQYF.

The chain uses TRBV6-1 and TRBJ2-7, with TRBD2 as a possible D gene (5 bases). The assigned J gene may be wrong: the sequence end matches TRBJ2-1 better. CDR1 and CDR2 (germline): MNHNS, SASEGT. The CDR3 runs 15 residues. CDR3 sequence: CASSSAEPSPSEQFF. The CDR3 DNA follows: TGTGCCAGCAGTTCAGCGGAGCCCAGCCCTAGTGAGCAGTTCTTC.

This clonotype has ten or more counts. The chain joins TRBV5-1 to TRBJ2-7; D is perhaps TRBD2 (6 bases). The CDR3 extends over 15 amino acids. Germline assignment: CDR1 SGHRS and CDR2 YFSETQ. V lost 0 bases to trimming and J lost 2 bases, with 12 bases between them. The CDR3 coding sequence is TGCGCCAGCAGCTTGGAGTCTAGCGAAACCTACGAGCAGTACTTC. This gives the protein CASSLESSETYEQYF.

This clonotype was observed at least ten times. CDR3 in amino acids: CASSRDWRSGTEAFF. The DNA for the CDR3 is TGTGCCAGCTCTAGAGATTGGAGGAGTGGCACTGAAGCTTTCTTT. The genes are TRBV18 and TRBJ1-1; D remains ambiguous. Trimming took 6 bases from V and 4 from J, leaving 18 bases between them. The CDR3 runs 15 residues. Germline CDR1 KGHSH, CDR2 LQKENI.

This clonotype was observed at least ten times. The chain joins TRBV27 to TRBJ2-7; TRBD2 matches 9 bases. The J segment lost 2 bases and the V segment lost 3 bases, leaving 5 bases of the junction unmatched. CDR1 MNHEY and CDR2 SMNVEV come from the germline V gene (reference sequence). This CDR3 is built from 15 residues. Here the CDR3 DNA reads TGTGCCAGCAGTTTTGCGGGGGGGCGAGCCTACGAGCAGTACTTC. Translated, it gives CASSFAGGRAYEQYF.

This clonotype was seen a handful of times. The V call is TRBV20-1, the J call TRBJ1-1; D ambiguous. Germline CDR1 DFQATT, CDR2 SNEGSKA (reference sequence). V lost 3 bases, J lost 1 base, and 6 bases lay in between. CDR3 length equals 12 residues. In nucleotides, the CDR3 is TGCAGTGCTAGCGGAGGGAACACTGAAGCTTTCTTT. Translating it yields CSASGGNTEAFF.

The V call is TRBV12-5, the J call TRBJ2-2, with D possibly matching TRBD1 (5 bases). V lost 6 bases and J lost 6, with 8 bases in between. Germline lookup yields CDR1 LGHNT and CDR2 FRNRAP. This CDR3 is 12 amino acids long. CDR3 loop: CASGSGSGELFF. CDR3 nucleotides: TGTGCTAGTGGATCAGGGTCCGGGGAGCTGTTTTTT. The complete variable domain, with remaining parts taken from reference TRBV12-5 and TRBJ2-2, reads DARVTQTPRHKVTEMGQEVTMRCQPILGHNTVFWYRQTMMQGLELLAYFRNRAPLDDSGMPKDRFSAEMPDATLATLKIQPSEPRDSAVYFCASGSGSGELFFGEGSRLTVL.

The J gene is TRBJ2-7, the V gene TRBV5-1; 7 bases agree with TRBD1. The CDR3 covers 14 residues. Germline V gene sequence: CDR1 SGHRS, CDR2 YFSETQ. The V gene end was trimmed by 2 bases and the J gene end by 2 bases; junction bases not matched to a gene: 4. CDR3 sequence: CASSLTQGAYEQYF. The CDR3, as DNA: TGCGCCAGCAGCTTAACGCAGGGGGCCTACGAGCAGTACTTC.

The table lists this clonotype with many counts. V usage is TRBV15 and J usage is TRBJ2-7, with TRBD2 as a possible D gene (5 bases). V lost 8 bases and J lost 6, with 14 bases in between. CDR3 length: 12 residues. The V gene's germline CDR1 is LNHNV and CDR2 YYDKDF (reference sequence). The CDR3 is CATSRPGFEQYF. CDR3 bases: TGTGCCACCTCTCGGCCGGGGTTCGAGCAGTACTTC.

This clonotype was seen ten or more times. The CDR3 bases are TGTGCCAGCAGCTTAGAGAGACTAGCGGGAGTTGAGCAGTTCTTC. Amino acid sequence: CASSLERLAGVEQFF. V gene TRBV7-9 combines with J gene TRBJ2-1; 12 nucleotides line up with TRBD2. The CDR3 contains 15 residues. The germline gives CDR1 SEHNR, CDR2 FQNEAQ (reference sequence). Trimming took 1 base from V and 9 from J; bases not matched to a gene: 4.

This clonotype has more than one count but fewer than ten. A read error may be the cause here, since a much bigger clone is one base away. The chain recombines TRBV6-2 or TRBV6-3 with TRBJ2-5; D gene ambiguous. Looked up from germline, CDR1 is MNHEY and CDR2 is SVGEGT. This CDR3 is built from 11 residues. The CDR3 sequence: CPSSDKETQYF. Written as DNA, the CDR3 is TGTCCCAGCAGTGACAAAGAGACCCAGTACTTC.

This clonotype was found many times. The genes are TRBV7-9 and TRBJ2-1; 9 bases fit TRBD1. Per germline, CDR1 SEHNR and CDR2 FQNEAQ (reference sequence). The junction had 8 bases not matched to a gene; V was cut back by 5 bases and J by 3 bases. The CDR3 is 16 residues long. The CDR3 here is CASSPPGQGRYNEQFF. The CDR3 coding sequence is TGTGCCAGCAGCCCCCCGGGACAGGGCCGCTACAATGAGCAGTTCTTC.

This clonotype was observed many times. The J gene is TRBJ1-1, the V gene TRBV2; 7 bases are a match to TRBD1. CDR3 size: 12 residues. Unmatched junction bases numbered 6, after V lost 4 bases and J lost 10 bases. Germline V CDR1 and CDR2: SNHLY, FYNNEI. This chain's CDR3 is CASSADRTGAFF. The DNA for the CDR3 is TGTGCCAGCAGTGCTGACAGGACAGGAGCTTTCTTT. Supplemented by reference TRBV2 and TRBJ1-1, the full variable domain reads EPEVTQTPSHQVTQMGQEVILRCVPISNHLYFYWYRQILGQKVEFLVSFYNNEISEKSEIFDDQFSVERPDGSNFTLKIRSTKLEDSAMYFCASSADRTGAFFGQGTRLTVV.

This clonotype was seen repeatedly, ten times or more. The CDR3 DNA reads as TGTGCCAGCAGCATGACAAGGCGGGAGCCCCAGCATTTT. It codes for CASSMTRREPQHF. The chain uses TRBV11-3 and TRBJ1-5; D gene unclear. The germline V gene has CDR1 SGHNT and CDR2 YENEEA. Trimming took 5 bases from V and 8 from J, leaving 13 bases between them. The CDR3 spans 13 residues.

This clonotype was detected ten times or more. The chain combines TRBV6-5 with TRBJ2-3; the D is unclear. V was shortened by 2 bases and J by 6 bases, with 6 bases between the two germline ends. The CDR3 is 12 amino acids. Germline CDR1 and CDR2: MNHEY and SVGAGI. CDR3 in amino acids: CASSYPADTQYF. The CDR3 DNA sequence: TGTGCCAGCAGTTACCCAGCTGATACGCAGTATTTT.

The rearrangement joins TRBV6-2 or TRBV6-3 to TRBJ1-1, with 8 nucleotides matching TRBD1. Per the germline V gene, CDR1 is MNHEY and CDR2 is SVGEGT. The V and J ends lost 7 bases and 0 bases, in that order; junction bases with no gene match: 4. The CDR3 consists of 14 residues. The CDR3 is CASIPTGVNTEAFF. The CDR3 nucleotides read TGTGCCAGCATTCCGACAGGGGTGAACACTGAAGCTTTCTTT.

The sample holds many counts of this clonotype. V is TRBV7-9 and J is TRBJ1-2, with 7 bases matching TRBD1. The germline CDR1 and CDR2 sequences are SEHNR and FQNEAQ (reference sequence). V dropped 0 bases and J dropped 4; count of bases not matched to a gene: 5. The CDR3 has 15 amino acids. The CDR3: CASSLATGTAYGYTF. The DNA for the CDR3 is TGTGCCAGCAGCTTAGCGACGGGGACAGCCTATGGCTACACCTTC.

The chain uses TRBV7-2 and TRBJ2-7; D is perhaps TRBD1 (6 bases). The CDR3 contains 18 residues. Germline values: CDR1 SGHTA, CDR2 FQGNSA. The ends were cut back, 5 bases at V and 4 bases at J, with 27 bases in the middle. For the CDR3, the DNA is TGTGCCAGCAGCAGCCTATTACCTGTGGGGGCAGTGGGATACGAGCAGTACTTC. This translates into CASSSLLPVGAVGYEQYF.

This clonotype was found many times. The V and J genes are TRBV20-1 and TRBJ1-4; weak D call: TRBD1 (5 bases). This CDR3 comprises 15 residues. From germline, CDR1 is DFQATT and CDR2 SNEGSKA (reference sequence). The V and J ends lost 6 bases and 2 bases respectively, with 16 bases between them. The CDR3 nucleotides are TGCAGTGCCGGCGGCGGGGGGGGGACTAATGAAAAACTGTTTTTT. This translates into CSAGGGGGTNEKLFF.

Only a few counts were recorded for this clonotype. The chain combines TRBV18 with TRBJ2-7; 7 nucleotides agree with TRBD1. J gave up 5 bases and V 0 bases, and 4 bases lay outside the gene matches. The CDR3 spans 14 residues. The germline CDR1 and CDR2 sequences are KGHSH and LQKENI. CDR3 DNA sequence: TGTGCCAGCTCACCACCCGGGACAGCTCACGAGCAGTACTTC. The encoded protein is CASSPPGTAHEQYF.